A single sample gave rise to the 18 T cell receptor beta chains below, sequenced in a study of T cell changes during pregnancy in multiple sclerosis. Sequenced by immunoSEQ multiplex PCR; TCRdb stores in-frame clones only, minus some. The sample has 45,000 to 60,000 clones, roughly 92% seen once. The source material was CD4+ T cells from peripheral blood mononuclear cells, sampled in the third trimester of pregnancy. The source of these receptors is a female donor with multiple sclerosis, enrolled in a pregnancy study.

CDR3 coding DNA: TGTGCCAGCTCACCGACTAGCGCCGGCACAGATACGCAGTATTTT. This sequence encodes CASSPTSAGTDTQYF. The rearrangement uses TRBV18 and TRBJ2-3, with 8 bases aligning to TRBD2. CDR3 length: 15 residues. Germline V lookup: CDR1 KGHSH, CDR2 LQKENI. Unmatched junction bases numbered 3, after V lost 3 bases and J lost 1 base.

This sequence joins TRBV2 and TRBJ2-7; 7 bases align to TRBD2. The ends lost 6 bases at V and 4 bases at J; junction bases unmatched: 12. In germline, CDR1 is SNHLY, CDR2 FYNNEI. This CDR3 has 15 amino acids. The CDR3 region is CASRLGGVGSYEQYF. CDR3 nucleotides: TGTGCCAGCAGGCTTGGGGGGGTGGGGTCATACGAGCAGTACTTC.

CDR3 region: CASSVSSGNTIYF. CDR3 DNA sequence: TGTGCCAGCAGTGTCAGCTCTGGAAACACCATATATTTT. V is TRBV2 and J is TRBJ1-3; D not certain. Germline CDR1 SNHLY, CDR2 FYNNEI. Trimming took off 4 bases at V and 0 bases at J, with 4 bases between the two ends. This CDR3 region has 13 residues.

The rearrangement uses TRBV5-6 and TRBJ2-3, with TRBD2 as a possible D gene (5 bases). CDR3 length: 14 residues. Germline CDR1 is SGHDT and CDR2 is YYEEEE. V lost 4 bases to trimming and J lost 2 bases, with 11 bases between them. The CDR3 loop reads CASSLPRATDTQYF. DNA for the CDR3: TGTGCCAGCAGCCTCCCGCGGGCCACAGATACGCAGTATTTT.

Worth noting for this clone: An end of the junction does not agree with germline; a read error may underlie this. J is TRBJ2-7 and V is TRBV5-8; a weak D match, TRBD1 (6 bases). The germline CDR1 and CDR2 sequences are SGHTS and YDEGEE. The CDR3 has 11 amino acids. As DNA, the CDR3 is TGTGCCAGCAGTTTTACCGGGACAACTTTGTTC. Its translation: CASSFTGTTLF. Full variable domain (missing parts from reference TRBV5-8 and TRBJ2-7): EAGVTQSPTHLIKTRGQQATLRCSPISGHTSVYWYQQALGLGLQFLLWYDEGEERNRGNFPPRFSGRQFPNYSSELNVNALELEDSALYLCASSFTGTTLFGPGTRLTVT.

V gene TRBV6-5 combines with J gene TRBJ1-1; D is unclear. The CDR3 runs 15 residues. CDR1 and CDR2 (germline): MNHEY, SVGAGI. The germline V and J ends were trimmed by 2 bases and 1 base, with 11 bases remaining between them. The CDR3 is CASSYTGSGNTEAFF. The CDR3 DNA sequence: TGTGCCAGCAGTTACACGGGAAGCGGGAACACTGAAGCTTTCTTT.

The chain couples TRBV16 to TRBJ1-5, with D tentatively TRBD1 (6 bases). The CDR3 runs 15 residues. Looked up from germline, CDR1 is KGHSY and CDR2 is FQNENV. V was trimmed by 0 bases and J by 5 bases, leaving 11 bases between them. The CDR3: CASSQSQGTYQPQHF. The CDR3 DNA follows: TGTGCCAGCAGCCAATCCCAGGGGACCTATCAGCCCCAGCATTTT.

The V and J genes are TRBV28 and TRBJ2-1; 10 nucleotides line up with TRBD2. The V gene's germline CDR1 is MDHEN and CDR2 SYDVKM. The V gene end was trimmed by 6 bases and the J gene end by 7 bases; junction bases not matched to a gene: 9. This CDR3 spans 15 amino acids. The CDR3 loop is CASSRSGGAGNEQFF. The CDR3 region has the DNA TGTGCCAGCAGCCGAAGCGGGGGGGCCGGGAATGAGCAGTTCTTC. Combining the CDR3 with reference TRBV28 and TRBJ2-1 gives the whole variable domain DVKVTQSSRYLVKRTGEKVFLECVQDMDHENMFWYRQDPGLGLRLIYFSYDVKMKEKGDIPEGYSVSREKKERFSLILESASTNQTSMYLCASSRSGGAGNEQFFGPGTRLTVL.

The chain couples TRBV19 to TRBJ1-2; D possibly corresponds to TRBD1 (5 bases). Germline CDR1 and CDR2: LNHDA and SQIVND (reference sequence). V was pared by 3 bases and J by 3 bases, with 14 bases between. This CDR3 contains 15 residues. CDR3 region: CASSILSGNDYGYTF. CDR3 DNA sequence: TGTGCCAGTAGTATTCTCTCAGGGAATGACTATGGCTACACCTTC.

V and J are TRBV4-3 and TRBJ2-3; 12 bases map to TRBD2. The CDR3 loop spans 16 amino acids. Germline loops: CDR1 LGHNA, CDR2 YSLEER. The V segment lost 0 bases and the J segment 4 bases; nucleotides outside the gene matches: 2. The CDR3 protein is CASSQEPSGGADTQYF. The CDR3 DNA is TGCGCCAGCAGCCAAGAGCCTAGCGGGGGGGCAGATACGCAGTATTTT.

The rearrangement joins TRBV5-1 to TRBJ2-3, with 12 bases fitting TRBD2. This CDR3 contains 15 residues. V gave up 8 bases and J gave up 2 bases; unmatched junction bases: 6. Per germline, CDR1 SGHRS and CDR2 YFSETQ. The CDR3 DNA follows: TGCGCCAGTAAACTAGCGGGGGGAATCACAGATACGCAGTATTTT. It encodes CASKLAGGITDTQYF.

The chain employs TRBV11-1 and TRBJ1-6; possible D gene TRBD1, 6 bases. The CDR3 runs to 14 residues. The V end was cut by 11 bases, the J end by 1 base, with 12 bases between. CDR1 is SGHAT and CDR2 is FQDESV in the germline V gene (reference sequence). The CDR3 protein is CAGGHNSYNSPLHF. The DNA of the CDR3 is TGTGCCGGGGGCCACAATTCCTATAATTCACCCCTCCACTTT.

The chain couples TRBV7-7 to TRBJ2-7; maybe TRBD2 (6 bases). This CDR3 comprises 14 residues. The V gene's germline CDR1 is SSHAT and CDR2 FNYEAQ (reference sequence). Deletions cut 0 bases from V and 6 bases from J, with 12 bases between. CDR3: CASSLAQGGAEQYF. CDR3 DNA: TGTGCCAGCAGCTTAGCCCAGGGAGGAGCCGAGCAGTACTTC.

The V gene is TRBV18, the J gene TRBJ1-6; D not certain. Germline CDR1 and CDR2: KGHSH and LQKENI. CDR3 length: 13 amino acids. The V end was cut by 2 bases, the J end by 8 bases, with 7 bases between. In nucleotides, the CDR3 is TGTGCCAGCTCACCAAGTACTGATTCACCCCTCCACTTT. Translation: CASSPSTDSPLHF.

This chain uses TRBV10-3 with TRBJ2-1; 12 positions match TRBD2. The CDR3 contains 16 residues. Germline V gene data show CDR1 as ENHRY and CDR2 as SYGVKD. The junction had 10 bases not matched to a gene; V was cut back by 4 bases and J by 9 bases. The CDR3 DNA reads TGTGCCATCAGTGGCTCTCCTAGCGGGGGGGCCTTTGAGCAGTTCTTC. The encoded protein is CAISGSPSGGAFEQFF.

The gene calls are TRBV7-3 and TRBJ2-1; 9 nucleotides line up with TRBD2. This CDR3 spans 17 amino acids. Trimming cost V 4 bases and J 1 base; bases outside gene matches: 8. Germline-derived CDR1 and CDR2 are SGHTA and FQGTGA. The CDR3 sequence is CASSSLPGLASYNEQFF. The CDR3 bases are TGTGCCAGCAGCTCTCTACCGGGACTAGCTTCCTACAATGAGCAGTTCTTC.

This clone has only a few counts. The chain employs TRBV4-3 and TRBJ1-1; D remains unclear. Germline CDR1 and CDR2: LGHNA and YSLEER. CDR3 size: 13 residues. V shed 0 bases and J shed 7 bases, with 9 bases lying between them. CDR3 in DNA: TGCGCCAGCAGCCAAGAAAGGGCGGGTGAAGCTTTCTTT. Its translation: CASSQERAGEAFF.

The CDR3 bases are TGTGCCAGCAGCTTACATGCTTCGGGACAGGGCACTGAAGCTTTCTTT. Its translation is CASSLHASGQGTEAFF. The chain links TRBV7-9 to TRBJ1-1; 9 positions agree with TRBD1. The trim removed 2 bases at V and 4 bases at J, leaving 8 bases unmatched. The CDR3 contains 16 residues. The germline V gene has CDR1 SEHNR and CDR2 FQNEAQ (reference sequence).